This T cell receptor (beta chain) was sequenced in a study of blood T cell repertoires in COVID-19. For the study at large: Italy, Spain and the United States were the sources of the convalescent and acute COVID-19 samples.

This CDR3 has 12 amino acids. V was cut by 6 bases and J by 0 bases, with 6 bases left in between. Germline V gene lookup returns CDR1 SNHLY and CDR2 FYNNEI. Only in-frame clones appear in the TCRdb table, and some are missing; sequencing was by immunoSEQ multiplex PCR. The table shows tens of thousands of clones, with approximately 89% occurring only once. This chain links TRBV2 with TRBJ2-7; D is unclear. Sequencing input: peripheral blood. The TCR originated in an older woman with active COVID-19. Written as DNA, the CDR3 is TGTGCCAGCAGGCCGAGCTCCTACGAGCAGTACTTC. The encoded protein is CASRPSSYEQYF.